Sequencing of this T cell receptor beta chain was carried out in a study of cytomegalovirus exposure and HLA in healthy donors. Study as a whole: In an early release, HLA-typed donors contributed some 82 million unique TCR sequences. Out of 398 genotyped donors, about 81% belonged to the Caucasian-associated ancestry cluster. Study-level results: Accurate predictions that matched the HLA-A and HLA-B alleles of most subjects were reportedly made from TCR beta sequences.

60 Vbeta and 13 Jbeta primers were used in PCR. Assay: immunoSEQ multiplex PCR; the TCRdb copy retains only in-frame clones and omits some. The data show about 100,000 clones, roughly 60% seen once. With regard to this clone: Its antigen is undetermined.

Trimming stripped 7 bases from V and 5 bases from J, with 15 bases between. Germline V gene data show CDR1 as SQVTM and CDR2 as ANQGSEA. There are 13 residues in the CDR3. Sequences were obtained from PBMCs. The sequence came from a human donor in good health. The genes are TRBV29-1 and TRBJ2-1; the D gene is possibly TRBD1 (6 bases). The CDR3 sequence is CSAGARDNNEQFF. The CDR3 region has the DNA TGCAGCGCTGGCGCCAGGGACAACAATGAGCAGTTCTTC.